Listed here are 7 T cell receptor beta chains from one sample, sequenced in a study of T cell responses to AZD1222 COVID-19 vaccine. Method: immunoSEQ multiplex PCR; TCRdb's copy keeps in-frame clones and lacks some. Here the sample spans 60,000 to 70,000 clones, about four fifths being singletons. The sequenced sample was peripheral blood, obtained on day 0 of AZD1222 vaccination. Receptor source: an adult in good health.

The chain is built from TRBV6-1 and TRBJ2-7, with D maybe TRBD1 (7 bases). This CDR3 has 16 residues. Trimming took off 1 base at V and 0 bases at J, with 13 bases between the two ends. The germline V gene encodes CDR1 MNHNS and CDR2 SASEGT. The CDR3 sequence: CASSEGRDSFSYEQYF. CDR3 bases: TGTGCCAGCAGTGAAGGGAGGGACAGCTTCTCCTACGAGCAGTACTTC.

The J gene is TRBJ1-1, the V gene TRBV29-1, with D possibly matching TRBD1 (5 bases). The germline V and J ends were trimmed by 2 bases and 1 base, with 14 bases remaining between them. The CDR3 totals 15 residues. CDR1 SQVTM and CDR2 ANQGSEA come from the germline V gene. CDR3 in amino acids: CSVEWGSSGNTEAFF. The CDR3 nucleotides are TGCAGCGTTGAATGGGGGTCATCCGGGAACACTGAAGCTTTCTTT.

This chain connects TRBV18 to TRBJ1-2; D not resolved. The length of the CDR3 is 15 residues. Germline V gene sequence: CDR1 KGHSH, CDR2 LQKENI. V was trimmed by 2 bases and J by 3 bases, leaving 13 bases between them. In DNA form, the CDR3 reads TGTGCCAGCTCACCAAGTAACGGCGCCCACTATGGCTACACCTTC. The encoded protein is CASSPSNGAHYGYTF.

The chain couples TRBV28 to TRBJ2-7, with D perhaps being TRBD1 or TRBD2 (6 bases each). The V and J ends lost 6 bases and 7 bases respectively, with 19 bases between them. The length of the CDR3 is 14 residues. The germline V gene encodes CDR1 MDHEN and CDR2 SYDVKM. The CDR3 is CASSLGGQGGEQYF. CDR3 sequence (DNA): TGTGCCAGCAGCCTCGGGGGCCAGGGTGGGGAGCAGTACTTC.

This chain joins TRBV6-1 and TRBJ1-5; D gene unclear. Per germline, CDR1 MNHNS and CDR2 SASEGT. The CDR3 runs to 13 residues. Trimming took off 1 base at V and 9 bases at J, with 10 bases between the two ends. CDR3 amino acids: CASSEEVWRPQHF. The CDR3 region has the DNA TGTGCCAGCAGTGAAGAGGTGTGGAGGCCCCAGCATTTT.

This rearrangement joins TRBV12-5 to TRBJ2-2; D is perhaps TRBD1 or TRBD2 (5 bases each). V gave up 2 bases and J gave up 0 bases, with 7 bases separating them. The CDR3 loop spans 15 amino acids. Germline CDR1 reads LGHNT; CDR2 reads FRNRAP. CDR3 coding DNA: TGTGCTAGTGGTTTGAGGGGACCGAACACCGGGGAGCTGTTTTTT. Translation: CASGLRGPNTGELFF.

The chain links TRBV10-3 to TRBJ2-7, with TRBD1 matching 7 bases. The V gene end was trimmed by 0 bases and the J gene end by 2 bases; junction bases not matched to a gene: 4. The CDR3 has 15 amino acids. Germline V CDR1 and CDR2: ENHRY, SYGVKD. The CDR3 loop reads CAISESTGTAYEQYF. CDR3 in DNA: TGTGCCATCAGTGAGTCGACAGGGACAGCCTACGAGCAGTACTTC.